The entry that follows covers one T cell receptor beta chain sequence. Its matching antigen is unknown. A CD45RA+ naive subset and a CD45RA-negative memory subset were split from CD4+ cells. The data were obtained in a study of shared clonotypes between healthy human individuals. Findings and limits, study-wide: What limited the represented genetic and exposure-history diversity was the small number of donors. Among non-shared clonotypes, generation probabilities were lower than among those shared by all four donors.

Execution of the assay was at deep level. This table comes from immunoSEQ multiplex PCR, and its TCRdb copy is limited to in-frame clones, with some not included. This table holds fewer than 1.6 million clones, roughly 98.5% found once. V was shortened by 4 bases and J by 2 bases, with 9 bases between the two germline ends. The germline CDR1 and CDR2 sequences are SGHNT and YYREEE (reference sequence). This CDR3 has 13 residues. V is TRBV5-4 and J is TRBJ2-5; D unresolved. The receptor was derived from a man between 25 and 39 years old in good health. The source material was naive CD4+ T cells sorted from blood. This sample's subset: CD45RA+ positively selected. The chain's CDR3 is CASSPVGQETQYF. The DNA for the CDR3 is TGTGCCAGCAGCCCGGTGGGTCAAGAGACCCAGTACTTC.